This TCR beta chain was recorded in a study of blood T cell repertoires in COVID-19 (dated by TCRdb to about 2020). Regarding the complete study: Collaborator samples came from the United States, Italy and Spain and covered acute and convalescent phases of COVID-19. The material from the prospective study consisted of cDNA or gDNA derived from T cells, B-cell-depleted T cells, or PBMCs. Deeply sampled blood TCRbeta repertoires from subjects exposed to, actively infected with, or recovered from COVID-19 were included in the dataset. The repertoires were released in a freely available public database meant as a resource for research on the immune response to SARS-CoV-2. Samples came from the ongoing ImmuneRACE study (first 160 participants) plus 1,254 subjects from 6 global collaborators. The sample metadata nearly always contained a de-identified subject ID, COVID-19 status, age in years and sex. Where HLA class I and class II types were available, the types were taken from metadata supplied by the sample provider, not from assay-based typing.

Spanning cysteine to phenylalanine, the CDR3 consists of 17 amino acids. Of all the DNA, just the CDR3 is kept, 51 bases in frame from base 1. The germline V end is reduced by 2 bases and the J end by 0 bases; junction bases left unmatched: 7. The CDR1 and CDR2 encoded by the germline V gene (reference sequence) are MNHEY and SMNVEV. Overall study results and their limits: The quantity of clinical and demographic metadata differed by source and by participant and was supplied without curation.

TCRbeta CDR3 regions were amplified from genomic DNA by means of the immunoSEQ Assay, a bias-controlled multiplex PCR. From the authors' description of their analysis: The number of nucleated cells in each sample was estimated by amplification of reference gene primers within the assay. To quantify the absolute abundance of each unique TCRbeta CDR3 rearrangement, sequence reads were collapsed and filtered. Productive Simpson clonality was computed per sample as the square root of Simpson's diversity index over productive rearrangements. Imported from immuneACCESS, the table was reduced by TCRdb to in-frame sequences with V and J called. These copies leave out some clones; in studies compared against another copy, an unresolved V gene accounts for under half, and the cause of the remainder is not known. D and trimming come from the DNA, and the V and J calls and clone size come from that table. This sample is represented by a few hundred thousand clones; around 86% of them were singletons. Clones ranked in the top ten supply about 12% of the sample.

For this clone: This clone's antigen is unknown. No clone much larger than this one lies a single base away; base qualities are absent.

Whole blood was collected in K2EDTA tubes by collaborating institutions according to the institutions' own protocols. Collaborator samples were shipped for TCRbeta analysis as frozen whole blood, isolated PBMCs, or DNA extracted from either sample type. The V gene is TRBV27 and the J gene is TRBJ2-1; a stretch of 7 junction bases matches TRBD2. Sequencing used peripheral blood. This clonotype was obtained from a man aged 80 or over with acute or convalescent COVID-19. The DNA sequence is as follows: TGTGCCAGCAGTTTAGGGGAGGGGATCGCCTCCTACAATGAGCAGTTCTTC. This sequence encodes CASSLGEGIASYNEQFF.